Sequencing of this T cell receptor beta chain was carried out in a study of CD8+CD57+ T cells in acquired aplastic anemia. Study-wide findings and caveats: Patients were compared with controls for CD8+ Simpson's diversity, and no significant difference emerged. In common between the patients and the controls were around 29 CD8+ CDR3 sequences.

Per germline, CDR1 LNHDA and CDR2 SQIVND (reference sequence). The junction had 5 bases not matched to a gene; V was cut back by 3 bases and J by 7 bases. CDR3 length: 14 residues. This clonotype was seen more than once but under ten times. Its specificity is unknown. CDR3 and TCR beta VDJ profiling relied on genomic DNA as the template. MiXCR, applied by TCRdb to the reads, yields one record per CDR3 protein. The profile shows about 470,000 distinct CDR3 sequences, 25% to 40% of them singletons. Before being chosen for sequencing, patients had shown CD8+CD57+ cell expansion by flow cytometry. Patients, without exception, had severe acquired aplastic anemia.

Sequenced: sorted CD4+, CD8+, or CD8+CD57+ T cells (not recorded which) from PBMCs. The V call is TRBV19, the J call TRBJ2-1; 8 bases agree with TRBD2. The receptor comes from a human donor with aplastic anemia. The CDR3 region has the DNA TGTGCCAGTAGTATCATCGGCGGGGGGAATGAGCAGTTCTTC. Translation gives CASSIIGGGNEQFF. Using reference TRBV19 and TRBJ2-1 for the parts outside the CDR3, the full variable domain is DGGITQSPKYLFRKEGQNVTLSCEQNLNHDAMYWYRQDPGQGLRLIYYSQIVNDFQKGDIAEGYSVSREKKESFPLTVTSAQKNPTAFYLCASSIIGGGNEQFFGPGTRLTVL.